The next 20 T cell receptor beta chains were all read from a single sample in a study of CD8+CD57+ T cells in acquired aplastic anemia. For CDR3 and TCR beta VDJ profiling, genomic DNA was the template used. One entry per CDR3 protein, called by TCRdb with MiXCR from the reads. Of about 210,000 distinct CDR3 sequences in the sample, 61% are singletons; the top ten hold over 25%. Sequences were obtained from sorted CD4+, CD8+, or CD8+CD57+ T cells (not recorded which) from PBMCs. The source of these receptors is a human donor in good health.

This clonotype has ten or more counts. V usage is TRBV19 and J usage is TRBJ2-2, with TRBD2 matching 7 bases. Losses at the gene ends were 0 bases for V and 4 bases for J; bases not matched to a gene: 5. This CDR3 region has 16 residues. The germline CDR1 and CDR2 sequences are LNHDA and SQIVND (reference sequence). CDR3 loop: CASSIDGRAGTGELFF. Written as DNA, the CDR3 is TGTGCCAGTAGTATAGATGGGAGGGCCGGCACCGGGGAGCTGTTTTTT. Full variable domain (remainder filled in from reference TRBV19 and TRBJ2-2): DGGITQSPKYLFRKEGQNVTLSCEQNLNHDAMYWYRQDPGQGLRLIYYSQIVNDFQKGDIAEGYSVSREKKESFPLTVTSAQKNPTAFYLCASSIDGRAGTGELFFGEGSRLTVL.

This clonotype has a count of ten or more. The CDR3 loop reads CSVGLGGGIDTQYF. CDR3 DNA sequence: TGCAGCGTTGGGTTAGGAGGGGGAATAGATACGCAGTATTTT. The chain is built from TRBV29-1 and TRBJ2-3; tentatively, D is TRBD1 or TRBD2 (6 bases each). This CDR3 contains 14 residues. Trimming took 4 bases from V and 5 from J, leaving 16 bases between them. The germline gives CDR1 SQVTM, CDR2 ANQGSEA.

The genes are TRBV18 and TRBJ2-7; D is uncertain. This CDR3 is built from 15 residues. CDR1 KGHSH and CDR2 LQKENI come from the germline V gene. V was cut by 4 bases and J by 2 bases, with 15 bases left in between. The CDR3 DNA reads TGTGCCAGCTCACAAGACGGAATCCTCCCCTACGAGCAGTACTTC. This encodes CASSQDGILPYEQYF. Drawing the rest from reference TRBV18 and TRBJ2-7, the complete variable domain is NAGVMQNPRHLVRRRGQEARLRCSPMKGHSHVYWYRQLPEEGLKFMVYLQKENIIDESGMPKERFSAEFPKEGPSILRIQQVVRGDSAAYFCASSQDGILPYEQYFGPGTRLTVT.

The count of this clonotype is one. This rearrangement joins TRBV15 to TRBJ2-7, with D possibly matching TRBD2 (6 bases). The V gene's germline CDR1 is LNHNV and CDR2 YYDKDF (reference sequence). V lost 3 bases and J lost 4, with 25 bases in between. The CDR3 loop spans 18 amino acids. CDR3 protein: CATSSQEGGGTTSYEQYF. CDR3 nucleotide sequence: TGTGCCACCAGCAGCCAAGAGGGTGGAGGGACCACTAGTTACGAGCAGTACTTC.

This rearrangement joins TRBV10-1 to TRBJ2-5, with unresolved D. This CDR3 contains 14 residues. Germline CDR1 WNHNN, CDR2 SYGVQD (reference sequence). Trimming removed 0 bases at V and 7 bases at J, with 12 bases between. CDR3 sequence reads: CASSESGPVRTQYF. The DNA for the CDR3 is TGCGCCAGCAGTGAGTCGGGCCCCGTGAGGACCCAGTACTTC.

This clonotype has a count of ten or more. The V call is TRBV9, the J call TRBJ2-7; 7 bases map to TRBD1. The V segment lost 3 bases and the J segment 0 bases; nucleotides outside the gene matches: 3. Germline-derived CDR1 and CDR2 are SGDLS and YYNGEE. This CDR3 has 14 residues. CDR3 protein: CASSAQGFSYEQYF. The CDR3 nucleotides are TGTGCCAGCAGCGCACAGGGGTTCTCCTACGAGCAGTACTTC. The whole variable domain, filled in from reference TRBV9 and TRBJ2-7, reads DSGVTQTPKHLITATGQRVTLRCSPRSGDLSVYWYQQSLDQGLQFLIQYYNGEERAKGNILERFSAQQFPDLHSELNLSSLELGDSALYFCASSAQGFSYEQYFGPGTRLTVT.

The CDR3 DNA is TGCAGTGCTTTGAGGACAGGGGTAAATCAGCCCCAGCATTTT. Translated, it gives CSALRTGVNQPQHF. The J gene is TRBJ1-5, the V gene TRBV20-1, with 9 bases matching TRBD1. Germline V gives CDR1 DFQATT, CDR2 SNEGSKA (reference sequence). Trimming removed 5 bases from V and 4 bases from J; junction bases left unmatched: 6. CDR3 length equals 14 residues.

The chain joins TRBV6-5 to TRBJ2-7, with D maybe TRBD2 (6 bases). Trimming stripped 4 bases from V and 0 bases from J, with 19 bases between. Looked up from germline, CDR1 is MNHEY and CDR2 is SVGAGI. This CDR3 has 17 amino acids. CDR3 sequence reads: CASSSRTTPPLSYEQYF. The CDR3 nucleotides are TGTGCCAGCAGTTCCCGGACTACCCCCCCTCTCTCCTACGAGCAGTACTTC.

Regarding this clonotype: One base away lies a much larger clone, so this may be a sequencing read error. V usage is TRBV19 and J usage is TRBJ1-3; 7 bases are shared with TRBD1. V was pared by 3 bases and J by 0 bases, with 2 bases of the junction left unmatched. The CDR3 runs to 15 residues. The germline gives CDR1 LNHDA, CDR2 SQIVND (reference sequence). This chain's CDR3 is CASSMRDSSGNTIYF. CDR3 DNA: TGTGCCAGTAGTATGCGGGACAGCTCTGGAAACACCATATATTTT. Full variable domain (missing parts from reference TRBV19 and TRBJ1-3): DGGITQSPKYLFRKEGQNVTLSCEQNLNHDAMYWYRQDPGQGLRLIYYSQIVNDFQKGDIAEGYSVSREKKESFPLTVTSAQKNPTAFYLCASSMRDSSGNTIYFGEGSWLTVV.

This clonotype occurred many times. The CDR3 region is CASSLGGSSYNEQFF. The DNA for the CDR3 is TGTGCCAGCAGCTTGGGGGGTAGCTCCTACAATGAGCAGTTCTTC. V gene TRBV27 combines with J gene TRBJ2-1, with a weak D call TRBD2 (6 bases). Germline CDR1 is MNHEY and CDR2 is SMNVEV (reference sequence). Trimming took 6 bases from V and 0 from J, leaving 12 bases between them. This CDR3 has 15 residues.

This clonotype was found once. The rearrangement links TRBV24-1 to TRBJ2-3; D unclear. The CDR3 is 13 residues long. Germline assignment: CDR1 KGHDR and CDR2 SFDVKD. The V end lost 9 bases, the J end lost 2 bases, and 11 bases lay between the germline ends. The CDR3 reads CATEASTTDTQYF. The CDR3 region has the DNA TGTGCCACCGAAGCATCTACCACAGATACGCAGTATTTT.

The V gene is TRBV4-2, the J gene TRBJ1-6; TRBD1 matches 7 bases. V was pared by 2 bases and J by 13 bases, with 11 bases of the junction left unmatched. The CDR3 runs 15 residues. CDR1 and CDR2 from the germline V gene are LGHNA and YNFKEQ. The CDR3 region has the DNA TGTGCCAGCAGCCAACGGACAGGCCTCTCGGGTCCCCTCCACTTT. As protein: CASSQRTGLSGPLHF.

The table lists this clonotype with many counts. V usage is TRBV14 and J usage is TRBJ1-6; 8 positions agree with TRBD1. CDR3 length: 15 amino acids. Germline lookup yields CDR1 SGHDN and CDR2 FVKESK. The V gene end was trimmed by 2 bases and the J gene end by 8 bases; junction bases not matched to a gene: 5. The CDR3 is CASSQLTGADSPLHF. The CDR3 bases are TGTGCCAGCAGCCAACTGACAGGGGCTGATTCACCCCTCCACTTT.

As regards this clonotype: Germline is not matched at one junction end, which may reflect a read error. The V gene is TRBV7-9, the J gene TRBJ2-7; the match to TRBD1 covers 8 bases. CDR3 length equals 15 residues. CDR1 is SEHNR, CDR2 FQNEAQ, per germline (reference sequence). The CDR3 reads CASSLGPGGSYEQCF. CDR3 nucleotide sequence: TGTGCCAGCAGCTTAGGGCCAGGGGGCTCCTACGAGCAGTGCTTC.

The rearrangement uses TRBV2 and TRBJ2-5, with TRBD1 as a possible D gene (6 bases). V was clipped by 7 bases and J by 5 bases, with 20 bases between them. CDR1 is SNHLY and CDR2 is FYNNEI in the germline V gene. The CDR3 spans 15 residues. The CDR3 is CASTRGTSGVETQYF. The DNA for the CDR3 is TGTGCCAGCACCCGAGGGACATCAGGGGTGGAGACCCAGTACTTC. The whole variable domain, remainder taken from reference TRBV2 and TRBJ2-5, is EPEVTQTPSHQVTQMGQEVILRCVPISNHLYFYWYRQILGQKVEFLVSFYNNEISEKSEIFDDQFSVERPDGSNFTLKIRSTKLEDSAMYFCASTRGTSGVETQYFGPGTRLLVL.

The rearrangement links TRBV7-9 to TRBJ1-2, with 9 bases aligning to TRBD1. Germline CDR1 is SEHNR and CDR2 is FQNEAQ (reference sequence). CDR3 length equals 15 residues. Trimming took 3 bases from V and 4 from J; bases not matched to a gene: 6. Here the CDR3 reads CASSFGQGYSYGYTF. In nucleotides, the CDR3 is TGTGCCAGCAGCTTCGGACAGGGGTACTCCTATGGCTACACCTTC.

The genes are TRBV28 and TRBJ1-2, with TRBD1 as a possible D gene (6 bases). V was cut by 6 bases and J by 5 bases, with 10 bases left in between. From germline, CDR1 is MDHEN and CDR2 SYDVKM. This CDR3 has 12 residues. The chain's CDR3 is CASRQQGYGYTF. The DNA for the CDR3 is TGTGCCAGCAGACAACAGGGATATGGCTACACCTTC.

The chain uses TRBV20-1 and TRBJ2-2; TRBD1 matches at 8 bases. Germline V lookup: CDR1 DFQATT, CDR2 SNEGSKA (reference sequence). CDR3 size: 16 residues. V dropped 0 bases and J dropped 3; count of bases not matched to a gene: 6. The CDR3 sequence: CSARDSETGDTGELFF. Written as DNA, the CDR3 is TGCAGTGCTAGAGATTCGGAGACAGGGGACACCGGGGAGCTGTTTTTT.

This clonotype was counted between two and nine times. J is TRBJ1-5 and V is TRBV7-9; 9 bases are shared with TRBD1. The CDR3 sequence is 17 residues long. Germline loops: CDR1 SEHNR, CDR2 FQNEAQ (reference sequence). V shed 5 bases, J shed 7 bases, and the junction held 15 bases outside the gene matches. The CDR3 bases are TGTGCCAGCAGCCGAGTGAAGACAGACAGGGGGGACCAGCCCCAGCATTTT. It specifies CASSRVKTDRGDQPQHF.

The V call is TRBV9, the J call TRBJ2-1; 11 nucleotides agree with TRBD2. The CDR3 covers 17 residues. The trim removed 0 bases at V and 8 bases at J, leaving 10 bases unmatched. CDR1 and CDR2 from the germline V gene are SGDLS and YYNGEE. CDR3 region: CASSVATRLAGNDEQFF. The CDR3 DNA follows: TGTGCCAGCAGCGTAGCCACGAGACTAGCGGGGAACGATGAGCAGTTCTTC.